What follows are 16 T cell receptor beta chains derived from one specimen sequenced in a study of blood T cell repertoires in COVID-19 (dated by TCRdb to 2020 to 2021). Library preparation employed the immunoSEQ multiplex PCR assay. TCRdb re-hosts the immuneACCESS table, in-frame sequences only. Its copies lack some clones; in the studies checked, an unresolved V gene accounts for under half of them, and the cause for the rest is not known. Across this sample there are 310,000 or so clones, with around 87% seen only once. Roughly 1.5% of the sample is held by the ten biggest clonotypes. The source material was PBMCs or T cells enriched from blood (not recorded which). These receptors were collected from a woman aged 18-29 years with acute COVID-19.

The chain couples TRBV2 to TRBJ2-7; tentatively, D is TRBD1 (5 bases). The length of the CDR3 is 12 residues. Trimming removed 5 bases from V and 7 bases from J, with 12 bases in between. CDR1 and CDR2 (germline): SNHLY, FYNNEI. This CDR3 is CASSRGYVEQYF. In DNA, the CDR3 is TGTGCCAGCAGTAGGGGCTATGTGGAGCAGTACTTC.

The chain links TRBV7-2 to TRBJ2-3; 10 nucleotides line up with TRBD2. The CDR3 has 16 residues. V lost 1 base, J lost 4 bases, and 5 bases stayed unmatched. The germline V gene encodes CDR1 SGHTA and CDR2 FQGNSA. The CDR3 DNA is TGTGCCAGCAGCTTAGGGTCTAGCGGGAGCCCAGATACGCAGTATTTT. This encodes CASSLGSSGSPDTQYF.

This sequence joins TRBV5-6 and TRBJ2-5; no reliable D call. Germline V lookup: CDR1 SGHDT, CDR2 YYEEEE. The CDR3 runs to 13 residues. Trimming stripped 4 bases from V and 1 base from J, with 8 bases between. The CDR3 protein is CASSRLVQETQYF. The CDR3 bases are TGTGCCAGCAGCCGCCTAGTCCAAGAGACCCAGTACTTC.

The chain has TRBV11-3 and TRBJ2-2; TRBD1 is a possible D gene (5 bases). Germline values: CDR1 SGHNT, CDR2 YENEEA. The V end lost 5 bases, the J end lost 8 bases, and 9 bases lay between the germline ends. The CDR3 is 12 amino acids. The CDR3 DNA is TGTGCCAGCAGCCCCAAGGGGGGGGAGCTGTTTTTT. It translates to CASSPKGGELFF.

The CDR3 nucleotides are TGTGCCAGTACCGACTCGCGCTCGGGAGGGGAGCAGTACTTC. Translated: CASTDSRSGGEQYF. The chain couples TRBV19 to TRBJ2-7, with TRBD2 identical over 8 bases. The germline V gene has CDR1 LNHDA and CDR2 SQIVND (reference sequence). V dropped 7 bases and J dropped 7; count of bases not matched to a gene: 12. This CDR3 has 14 residues.

Only one count was recorded for this clone. The chain links TRBV11-2 to TRBJ2-1; tentatively, D is TRBD2 (6 bases). Germline-derived CDR1 and CDR2 are SGHAT and FQNNGV. V lost 1 base to trimming and J lost 9 bases, with 25 bases between them. The CDR3 consists of 18 residues. The CDR3 spells CASSLATSGLLPTGEQFF. As DNA, the CDR3 is TGTGCCAGCAGCTTAGCCACCTCTGGACTACTACCTACAGGTGAGCAGTTCTTC. Based on the CDR3 plus reference TRBV11-2 and TRBJ2-1, the full variable domain is EAGVAQSPRYKIIEKRQSVAFWCNPISGHATLYWYQQILGQGPKLLIQFQNNGVVDDSQLPKDRFSAERLKGVDSTLKIQPAKLEDSAVYLCASSLATSGLLPTGEQFFGPGTRLTVL.

This clone was counted only a few times. The rearrangement joins TRBV19 to TRBJ1-1, with D hard to call. The germline V gene has CDR1 LNHDA and CDR2 SQIVND (reference sequence). Trimming cost V 6 bases and J 0 bases, with 11 bases left between them. The CDR3 covers 14 residues. The CDR3 DNA follows: TGTGCCAGTAGCCCGCGGAGTCTGAACACTGAAGCTTTCTTT. Residues: CASSPRSLNTEAFF. Supplemented by reference TRBV19 and TRBJ1-1, the full variable domain reads DGGITQSPKYLFRKEGQNVTLSCEQNLNHDAMYWYRQDPGQGLRLIYYSQIVNDFQKGDIAEGYSVSREKKESFPLTVTSAQKNPTAFYLCASSPRSLNTEAFFGQGTRLTVV.

The chain is built from TRBV2 and TRBJ2-3; 13 bases are a match to TRBD2. CDR1 is SNHLY, CDR2 FYNNEI, per germline. J was trimmed by 13 bases and V by 7 bases; bases with no gene match: 20. The CDR3 totals 17 residues. CDR3 sequence reads: CASNYPAGQGTSGKKYF. DNA for the CDR3: TGTGCCAGCAACTACCCTGCGGGACAGGGGACTAGCGGGAAAAAGTATTTT.

The rearrangement joins TRBV4-2 to TRBJ1-4, with 9 nucleotides matching TRBD1. The CDR3 length is 16 residues. Germline CDR1 LGHNA, CDR2 YNFKEQ. Trimming at V came to 3 bases and at J to 7 bases, leaving 9 bases not matched to a gene. The CDR3 nucleotides are TGTGCCAGCAGCCAGAGGACCGGGACAGGGCTTGAAAAACTGTTTTTT. As protein: CASSQRTGTGLEKLFF.

V gene TRBV19 combines with J gene TRBJ1-5; no clear D gene. The CDR3 extends over 16 amino acids. Looked up from germline, CDR1 is LNHDA and CDR2 is SQIVND (reference sequence). V was shortened by 5 bases and J by 0 bases, with 14 bases between the two germline ends. The CDR3, as DNA: TGTGCCAGTAGTCCTCGACGGGAAAGTAGCAATCAGCCCCAGCATTTT. Translated: CASSPRRESSNQPQHF.

This clone appeared a single time. The chain has TRBV27 and TRBJ2-1; TRBD2 aligns across 9 bases. The CDR3 runs to 17 residues. CDR1 MNHEY and CDR2 SMNVEV come from the germline V gene (reference sequence). J gave up 6 bases and V 4 bases, and 13 bases lay outside the gene matches. Here the CDR3 DNA reads TGTGCCAGCAGTTCCCAAGGGGGGACTAGCTGGGCCAATGAGCAGTTCTTC. Its protein is CASSSQGGTSWANEQFF.

This chain links TRBV19 with TRBJ2-3, with 8 bases aligning to TRBD2. The CDR3 runs to 15 residues. The V and J ends lost 2 bases and 1 base, in that order; junction bases with no gene match: 2. Germline V gene sequence: CDR1 LNHDA, CDR2 SQIVND (reference sequence). The CDR3 bases are TGTGCCAGTAGTATAAATAGCGGGGGCACAGATACGCAGTATTTT. This sequence encodes CASSINSGGTDTQYF.

V usage is TRBV12-3 or TRBV12-4 and J usage is TRBJ1-1; D might be TRBD1 (5 bases). The CDR3 runs to 13 residues. V shed 8 bases and J shed 7 bases, with 17 bases lying between them. The CDR3 nucleotides are TGTGCCAGCGGTCTCGGGACTTGGAGTGAAGCTTTCTTT. Its translation is CASGLGTWSEAFF.

This clone was found once. The chain has TRBV7-8 and TRBJ1-1; a possible D gene is TRBD1 (6 bases). V lost 5 bases and J 0 bases, leaving 25 bases between the germline ends. CDR3 size: 19 residues. Germline V gene lookup returns CDR1 SGHVS and CDR2 FQNEAQ. The CDR3 nucleotides are TGTGCCAGCAGCATGGGGCTACGACCGGGACAAATCATGAACACTGAAGCTTTCTTT. Protein: CASSMGLRPGQIMNTEAFF.

CDR3 nucleotides: TGCGCCAGCAGCTTGGATTGGGGCATTGATGGCTACACCTTC. This sequence encodes CASSLDWGIDGYTF. The chain couples TRBV5-1 to TRBJ1-2; TRBD1 is a possible D gene (5 bases). Trimming took 0 bases from V and 6 from J, leaving 12 bases between them. CDR1 is SGHRS, CDR2 YFSETQ, per germline. The CDR3 is 14 amino acids. Supplemented by reference TRBV5-1 and TRBJ1-2, the full variable domain reads KAGVTQTPRYLIKTRGQQVTLSCSPISGHRSVSWYQQTPGQGLQFLFEYFSETQRNKGNFPGRFSGRQFSNSRSEMNVSTLELGDSALYLCASSLDWGIDGYTFGSGTRLTVV.

The chain combines TRBV29-1 with TRBJ1-2; D is unclear. This CDR3 spans 11 amino acids. CDR1 is SQVTM and CDR2 is ANQGSEA in the germline V gene. Trimming took 0 bases from V and 8 from J, leaving 7 bases between them. The CDR3 sequence is CSVEDLVGYTF. The CDR3 DNA follows: TGCAGCGTTGAAGATCTTGTGGGCTACACCTTC.